The text below deals with one T cell receptor (beta chain). The junction departs from germline at one end; a sequencing error may be responsible. The investigators made TCR beta cDNA from about 500 ng total RNA, using a constant-region primer. Investigators got TCR beta libraries out of three nested multiplex PCR rounds, done with slightly modified ARM-PCR. In the first two PCR rounds, TRBV1-TRBV30 forward primers were paired with a C-beta reverse primer, and each round lasted around 10 cycles. TCRdb fed the multiplex PCR reads into MiXCR, producing one record per CDR3 protein. The sample carries 37,000 or so distinct CDR3 sequences, around 80% recorded once. The germline V gene encodes CDR1 SGHAT and CDR2 FQNNGV. The CDR3 extends over 16 amino acids. Co-extraction of both nucleic acids (RNA and DNA) used 20-30 mg of unsorted bulk tissue. This sample stems from a study of tumor-infiltrating lymphocytes in primary liver carcinoma.

The source of this sequence is a man aged 40-49 years with primary liver carcinoma and hepatitis B virus infection. Material for sequencing was tumor-adjacent normal liver tissue. The rearrangement links TRBV11-2 to TRBJ2-1; D perhaps matches TRBD2 (7 bases). CDR3 nucleotide sequence: TGTGACAGCAGCTTCGTGGGAGGGGGGCGCTTCAATAAGCAGTTCTTC. It specifies CDSSFVGGGRFNKQFF. Together with reference TRBV11-2 and TRBJ2-1, the CDR3 gives the full variable domain: EAGVAQSPRYKIIEKRQSVAFWCNPISGHATLYWYQQILGQGPKLLIQFQNNGVVDDSQLPKDRFSAERLKGVDSTLKIQPAKLEDSAVYLCDSSFVGGGRFNKQFFGPGTRLTVL.